These 20 T cell receptor beta chains were sequenced from one sample in a study of T cells in Graves' hyperthyroidism and ophthalmopathy. There were TCR beta CDR3 regions amplified from RNA transcripts. First-round RT-PCR of the TCR CDR3 relied on the HTBI primer set. TCRdb re-called the multiplex PCR reads through MiXCR, storing one row per CDR3 protein. The sample has about half a million distinct CDR3 sequences, 20% seen once. The sequencing sample was made of blood. The receptors derive from a man aged 35-49 years with Graves' ophthalmopathy.

In this sample, this clonotype turned up many times. V gene TRBV10-3 combines with J gene TRBJ1-3; no clear D gene. The germline CDR1 and CDR2 sequences are ENHRY and SYGVKD. This CDR3 spans 15 amino acids. The V gene lost 2 bases and the J gene lost 0 bases, with 8 bases spanning the gap. CDR3 in DNA: TGTGCCATCAGTGAGGGTGCTAACTCTGGAAACACCATATATTTT. Encoded protein: CAISEGANSGNTIYF.

This clonotype occurred a few times. V usage is TRBV28 and J usage is TRBJ2-7; tentatively, D is TRBD2 (7 bases). The CDR3 is 15 residues long. V was pared by 5 bases and J by 3 bases, with 17 bases between. The germline V gene encodes CDR1 MDHEN and CDR2 SYDVKM. CDR3 nucleotides: TGTGCCAGCAGTCCGCTAGCGGAAGGGGGCTACGAGCAGTACTTC. Translation: CASSPLAEGGYEQYF.

This clonotype has a handful of counts. This chain uses TRBV6-1 with TRBJ1-1; 7 nucleotides align to TRBD1. From germline, CDR1 is MNHNS and CDR2 SASEGT. The junction had 7 bases not matched to a gene; V was cut back by 4 bases and J by 2 bases. This CDR3 contains 15 residues. Here the CDR3 reads CASSVRQGKNTEAFF. As DNA, the CDR3 is TGTGCCAGCAGTGTACGACAGGGAAAAAACACTGAAGCTTTCTTT.

This clonotype was observed a few times. The chain joins TRBV5-6 to TRBJ2-1, with D perhaps assigned TRBD1 or TRBD2 (5 bases each). Germline CDR1 SGHDT, CDR2 YYEEEE. V lost 4 bases, J lost 3 bases, and 14 bases lay in between. The CDR3 has 15 residues. This CDR3 reads CASSRRQRVYNEQFF. The CDR3 bases are TGTGCCAGCAGCCGGAGACAGAGGGTCTACAATGAGCAGTTCTTC.

The chain recombines TRBV2 with TRBJ1-2, with D tentatively TRBD1 (5 bases). The CDR3 runs to 12 residues. Per germline, CDR1 SNHLY and CDR2 FYNNEI. Deletions cut 9 bases from V and 3 bases from J, with 11 bases between. CDR3 nucleotides: TGTGCCAGTCGGGACGGCTACTATGGCTACACCTTC. Protein product: CASRDGYYGYTF.

The chain links TRBV20-1 to TRBJ2-2, with 9 bases fitting TRBD2. Germline CDR1 DFQATT, CDR2 SNEGSKA (reference sequence). This CDR3 contains 17 residues. V lost 3 bases to trimming and J lost 9 bases; unmatched junction nucleotides: 17. The DNA for the CDR3 is TGCAGTGCTAGGGGTACTAGCGGGTTGCCAGTGGGCCGGGAGCTGTTTTTT. This translates into CSARGTSGLPVGRELFF.

In its sample, this clonotype was seen many times. The chain has TRBV5-5 and TRBJ2-3; 14 bases are shared with TRBD2. The V gene's germline CDR1 is SGHKS and CDR2 YYEKEE (reference sequence). J was trimmed by 5 bases and V by 0 bases; bases with no gene match: 2. The CDR3 extends over 16 amino acids. The CDR3 loop is CASSLEGTSGGDTQYF. The CDR3 bases are TGTGCCAGCAGCTTGGAAGGGACTAGCGGGGGAGATACGCAGTATTTT.

This clonotype was picked up many times. The V gene is TRBV3-1, the J gene TRBJ2-1; D perhaps matches TRBD2 (6 bases). Trimming cost V 0 bases and J 13 bases, with 10 bases left between them. Germline loops: CDR1 LGHDT, CDR2 YNNKEL (reference sequence). The CDR3 runs to 12 residues. The CDR3 bases are TGTGCCAGCAGCCAAGAGGGACTCCGACAGTTCTTC. It is translated as CASSQEGLRQFF.

This chain connects TRBV6-2 or TRBV6-3 to TRBJ2-7; TRBD2 matches 12 bases. The J segment lost 0 bases and the V segment lost 2 bases, leaving 5 bases of the junction unmatched. Germline-derived CDR1 and CDR2 are MNHEY and SVGEGT. CDR3 length equals 17 residues. The DNA of the CDR3 is TGTGCCAGCAGTTACGCGCGGGGACTAGCGGGCTCCTACGAGCAGTACTTC. Protein: CASSYARGLAGSYEQYF.

There are a few counts of this clonotype. V usage is TRBV5-1 and J usage is TRBJ1-2; TRBD1 aligns across 9 bases. Unmatched junction bases numbered 12, after V lost 3 bases and J lost 6 bases. Germline CDR1 reads SGHRS; CDR2 reads YFSETQ. The CDR3 totals 16 residues. In DNA, the CDR3 is TGCGCCAGCAGCTCGACAGGGGGTCTGGCTTTGGATGGCTACACCTTC. Encoded protein: CASSSTGGLALDGYTF.

The genes are TRBV30 and TRBJ2-1; 7 bases are shared with TRBD2. Trimming at V came to 2 bases and at J to 0 bases, leaving 1 base not matched to a gene. Germline V gene sequence: CDR1 GTSNPN, CDR2 SVGIG (reference sequence). CDR3 size: 14 residues. CDR3 DNA sequence: TGTGCCTGGAGTCCGGGAGGCTCCTACAATGAGCAGTTCTTC. Residues: CAWSPGGSYNEQFF. The complete variable domain, with remaining parts taken from reference TRBV30 and TRBJ2-1, reads SQTIHQWPATLVQPVGSPLSLECTVEGTSNPNLYWYRQAAGRGLQLLFYSVGIGQISSEVPQNLSASRPQDRQFILSSKKLLLSDSGFYLCAWSPGGSYNEQFFGPGTRLTVL.

This chain joins TRBV12-3 or TRBV12-4 and TRBJ2-4, with D perhaps matching TRBD1 (6 bases). The CDR3 runs 16 residues. The V and J ends lost 6 bases and 2 bases respectively, with 17 bases between them. CDR3: CASSLGGAYPKNIQYF. CDR3 nucleotide sequence: TGTGCCAGCAGCCTAGGGGGAGCGTACCCCAAAAACATTCAGTACTTC.

This clonotype has a handful of counts. The chain recombines TRBV29-1 with TRBJ2-2; perhaps TRBD2 as D (5 bases). Trimming removed 7 bases at V and 6 bases at J, with 15 bases between. The germline gives CDR1 SQVTM, CDR2 ANQGSEA. The CDR3 spans 13 residues. The DNA of the CDR3 is TGCAGCGCCGAGGGCCCGGAGGCCGGGGAGCTGTTTTTT. As protein: CSAEGPEAGELFF.

This clonotype was counted between two and nine times. CDR3 amino acids: CAGGDEGEQYF. The CDR3 bases are TGTGCCGGGGGTGACGAGGGCGAGCAGTACTTC. V usage is TRBV11-2 and J usage is TRBJ2-7; possibly TRBD1 or TRBD2 for D (5 bases each). Germline V lookup: CDR1 SGHAT, CDR2 FQNNGV. The CDR3 extends over 11 amino acids. V gave up 11 bases and J gave up 6 bases, with 14 bases separating them.

This chain uses TRBV4-1 with TRBJ1-1, with 10 nucleotides matching TRBD1. Germline CDR1 is MGHRA and CDR2 is YSYEKL. The junction had 8 bases not matched to a gene; V was cut back by 4 bases and J by 6 bases. The CDR3 spans 15 residues. The chain's CDR3 is CASSPDRGRLSEAFF. The CDR3 region has the DNA TGCGCCAGCAGCCCAGACAGGGGGCGCTTGTCTGAAGCTTTCTTT.

In its sample, this clonotype was seen a few times. The V gene is TRBV4-3, the J gene TRBJ1-4; TRBD1 might be the D (5 bases). Germline CDR1 and CDR2: LGHNA and YSLEER. The V end lost 0 bases, the J end lost 7 bases, and 12 bases lay between the germline ends. The CDR3 contains 15 residues. This chain's CDR3 is CASSQDTGGTEKLFF. CDR3 coding DNA: TGCGCCAGCAGCCAAGATACTGGGGGGACTGAAAAACTGTTTTTT.

The sample holds a few counts of this clonotype. V is TRBV11-2 and J is TRBJ2-1; perhaps TRBD2 as D (6 bases). The CDR3 is 16 residues long. V gave up 6 bases and J gave up 2 bases, with 17 bases separating them. Germline-derived CDR1 and CDR2 are SGHAT and FQNNGV. The CDR3 DNA sequence: TGTGCCAGCAGTCAAGAGGGCGGGGTCCCCTACAATGAGCAGTTCTTC. Protein sequence: CASSQEGGVPYNEQFF.

The chain links TRBV24-1 to TRBJ2-5; no firm D call. CDR1 and CDR2 (germline): KGHDR, SFDVKD. This CDR3 is 11 amino acids long. V gave up 9 bases and J gave up 0 bases, with 4 bases separating them. CDR3 sequence: CATQYQETQYF. The CDR3 bases are TGTGCCACCCAATACCAAGAGACCCAGTACTTC.

The chain has TRBV15 and TRBJ2-5; 8 bases match TRBD2. This CDR3 has 17 amino acids. V shed 4 bases, J shed 5 bases, and the junction held 15 bases outside the gene matches. Germline V gene lookup returns CDR1 LNHNV and CDR2 YYDKDF (reference sequence). The CDR3 loop is CATSTLREAGVRETQYF. The CDR3, as DNA: TGTGCCACCAGCACCCTGAGGGAAGCGGGAGTTAGGGAGACCCAGTACTTC.

This clonotype was recorded at least ten times. CDR3: CASSEEGARNTEAFF. DNA of the CDR3: TGTGCCAGCAGTGAGGAAGGGGCGCGGAACACTGAAGCTTTCTTT. This chain joins TRBV2 and TRBJ1-1, with a weak D call TRBD1 (5 bases). Deletions cut 3 bases from V and 1 base from J, with 12 bases between. The CDR3 covers 15 residues. The germline gives CDR1 SNHLY, CDR2 FYNNEI.